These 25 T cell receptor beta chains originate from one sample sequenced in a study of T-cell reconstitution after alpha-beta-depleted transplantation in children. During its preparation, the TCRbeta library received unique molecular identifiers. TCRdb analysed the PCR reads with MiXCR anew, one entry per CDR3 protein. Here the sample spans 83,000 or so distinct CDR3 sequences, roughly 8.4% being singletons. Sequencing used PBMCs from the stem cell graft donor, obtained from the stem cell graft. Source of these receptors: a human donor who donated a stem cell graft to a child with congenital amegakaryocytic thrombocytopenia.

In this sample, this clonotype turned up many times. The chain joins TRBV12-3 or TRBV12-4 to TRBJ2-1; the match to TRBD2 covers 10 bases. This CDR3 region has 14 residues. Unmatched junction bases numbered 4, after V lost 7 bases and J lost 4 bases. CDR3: CASTNSGGYNEQFF. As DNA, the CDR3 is TGTGCCAGCACCAATAGCGGGGGGTACAATGAGCAGTTCTTC.

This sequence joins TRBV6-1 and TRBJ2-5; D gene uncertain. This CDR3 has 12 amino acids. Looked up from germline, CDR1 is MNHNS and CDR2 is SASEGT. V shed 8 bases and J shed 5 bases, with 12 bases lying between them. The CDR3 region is CASATPRETQYF. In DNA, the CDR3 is TGTGCCAGCGCGACTCCTAGGGAGACCCAGTACTTC.

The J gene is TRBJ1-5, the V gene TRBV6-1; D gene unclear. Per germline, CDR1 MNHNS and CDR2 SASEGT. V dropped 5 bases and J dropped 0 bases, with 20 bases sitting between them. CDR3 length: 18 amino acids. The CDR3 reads CASSIQPKAPYSNQPQHF. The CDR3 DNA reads TGTGCCAGCAGTATCCAGCCTAAGGCCCCTTATAGCAATCAGCCCCAGCATTTT.

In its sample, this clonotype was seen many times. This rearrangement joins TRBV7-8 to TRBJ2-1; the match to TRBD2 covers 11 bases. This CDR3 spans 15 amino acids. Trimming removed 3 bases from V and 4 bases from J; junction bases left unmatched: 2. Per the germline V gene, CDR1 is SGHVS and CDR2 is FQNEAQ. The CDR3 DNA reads TGTGCCAGCAGCTTTGGGACTAGCGGTTACAATGAGCAGTTCTTC. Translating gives CASSFGTSGYNEQFF.

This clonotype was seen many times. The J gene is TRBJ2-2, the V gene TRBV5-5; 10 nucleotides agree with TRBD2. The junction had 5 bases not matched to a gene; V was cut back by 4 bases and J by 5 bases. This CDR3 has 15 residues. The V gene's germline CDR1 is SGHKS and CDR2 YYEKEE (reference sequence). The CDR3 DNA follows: TGTGCCAGCAGCCCCCGGACTAGCGGTACCGGGGAGCTGTTTTTT. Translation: CASSPRTSGTGELFF.

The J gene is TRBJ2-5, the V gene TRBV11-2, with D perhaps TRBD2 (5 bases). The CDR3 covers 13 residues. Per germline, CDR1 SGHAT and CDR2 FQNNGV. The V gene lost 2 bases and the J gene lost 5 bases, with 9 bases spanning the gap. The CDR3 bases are TGTGCCAGCAGCTTAAATTCGGGGGAGACCCAGTACTTC. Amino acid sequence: CASSLNSGETQYF.

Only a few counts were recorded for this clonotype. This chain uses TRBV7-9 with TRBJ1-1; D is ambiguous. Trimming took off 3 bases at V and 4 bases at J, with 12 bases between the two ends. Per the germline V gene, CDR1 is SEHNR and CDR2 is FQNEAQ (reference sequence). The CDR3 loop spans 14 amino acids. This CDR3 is CASSFARTATEAFF. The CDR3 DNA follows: TGTGCCAGCAGCTTTGCCAGGACCGCCACTGAAGCTTTCTTT.

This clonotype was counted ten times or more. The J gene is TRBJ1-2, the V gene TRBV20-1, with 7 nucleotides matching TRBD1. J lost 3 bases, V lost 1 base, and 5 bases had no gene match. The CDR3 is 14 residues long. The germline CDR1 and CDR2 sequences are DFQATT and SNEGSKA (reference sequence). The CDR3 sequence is CSARGLTGDYGYTF. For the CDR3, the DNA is TGCAGTGCTAGAGGCTTAACAGGGGACTATGGCTACACCTTC.

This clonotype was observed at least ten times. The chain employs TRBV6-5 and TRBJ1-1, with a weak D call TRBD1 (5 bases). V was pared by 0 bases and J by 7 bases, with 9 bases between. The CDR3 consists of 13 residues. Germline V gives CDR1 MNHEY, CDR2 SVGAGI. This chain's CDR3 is CASSYSRGGEAFF. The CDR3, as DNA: TGTGCCAGCAGTTACTCGAGGGGCGGTGAAGCTTTCTTT.

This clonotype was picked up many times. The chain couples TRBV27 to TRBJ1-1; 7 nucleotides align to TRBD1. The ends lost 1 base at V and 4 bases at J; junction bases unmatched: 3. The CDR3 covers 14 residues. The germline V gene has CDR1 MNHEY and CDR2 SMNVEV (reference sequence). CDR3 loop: CASSLLNRGTEAFF. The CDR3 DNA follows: TGTGCCAGCAGTTTATTGAACAGGGGCACTGAAGCTTTCTTT.

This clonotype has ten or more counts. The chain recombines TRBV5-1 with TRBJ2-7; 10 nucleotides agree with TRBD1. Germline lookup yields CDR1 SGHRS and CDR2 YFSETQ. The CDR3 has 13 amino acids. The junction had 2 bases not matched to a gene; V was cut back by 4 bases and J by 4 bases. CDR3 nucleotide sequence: TGCGCCAGCAGCATGGACAGGGGGTACGAGCAGTACTTC. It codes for CASSMDRGYEQYF. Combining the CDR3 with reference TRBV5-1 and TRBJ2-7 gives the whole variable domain KAGVTQTPRYLIKTRGQQVTLSCSPISGHRSVSWYQQTPGQGLQFLFEYFSETQRNKGNFPGRFSGRQFSNSRSEMNVSTLELGDSALYLCASSMDRGYEQYFGPGTRLTVT.

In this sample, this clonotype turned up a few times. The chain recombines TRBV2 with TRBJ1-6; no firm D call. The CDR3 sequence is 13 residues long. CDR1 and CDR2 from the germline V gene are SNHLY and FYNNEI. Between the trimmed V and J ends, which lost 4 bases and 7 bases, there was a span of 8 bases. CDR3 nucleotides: TGTGCCAGCAGTGCACGACCGAATTCACCCCTCCACTTT. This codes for CASSARPNSPLHF. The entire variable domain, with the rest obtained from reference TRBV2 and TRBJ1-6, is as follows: EPEVTQTPSHQVTQMGQEVILRCVPISNHLYFYWYRQILGQKVEFLVSFYNNEISEKSEIFDDQFSVERPDGSNFTLKIRSTKLEDSAMYFCASSARPNSPLHFGNGTRLTVT.

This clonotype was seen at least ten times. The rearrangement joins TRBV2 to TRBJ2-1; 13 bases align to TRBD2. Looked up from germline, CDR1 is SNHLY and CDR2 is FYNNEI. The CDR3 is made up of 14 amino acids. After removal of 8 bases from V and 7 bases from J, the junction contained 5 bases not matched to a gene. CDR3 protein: CASYRTSGRNEQFF. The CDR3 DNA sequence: TGTGCCAGCTATCGGACTAGCGGGAGAAATGAGCAGTTCTTC.

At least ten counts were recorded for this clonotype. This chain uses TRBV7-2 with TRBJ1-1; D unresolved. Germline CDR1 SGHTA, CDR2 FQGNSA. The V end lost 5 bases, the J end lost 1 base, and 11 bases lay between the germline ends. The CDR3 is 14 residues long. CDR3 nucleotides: TGTGCCAGCAGCCCCAGACTGTCGAACACTGAAGCTTTCTTT. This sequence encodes CASSPRLSNTEAFF.

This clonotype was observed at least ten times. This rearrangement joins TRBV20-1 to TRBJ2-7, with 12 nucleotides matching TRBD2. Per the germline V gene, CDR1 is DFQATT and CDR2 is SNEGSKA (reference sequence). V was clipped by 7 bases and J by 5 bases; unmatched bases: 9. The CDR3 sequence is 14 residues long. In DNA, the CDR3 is TGCAGTGTGGAGGGACTAGCGGGTTGGAACGAGCAGTACTTC. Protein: CSVEGLAGWNEQYF.

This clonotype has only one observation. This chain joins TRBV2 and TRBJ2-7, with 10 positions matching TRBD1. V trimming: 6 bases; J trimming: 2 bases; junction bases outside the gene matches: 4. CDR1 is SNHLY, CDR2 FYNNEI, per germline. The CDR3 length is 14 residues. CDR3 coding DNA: TGTGCCAGCAGAACCGGACAGGGGGCCTACGAGCAGTACTTC. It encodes CASRTGQGAYEQYF.

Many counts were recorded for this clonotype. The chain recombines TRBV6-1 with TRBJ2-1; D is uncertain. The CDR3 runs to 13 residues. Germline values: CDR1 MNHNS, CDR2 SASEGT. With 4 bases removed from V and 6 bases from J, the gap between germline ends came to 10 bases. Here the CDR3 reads CASSVNFPNEQFF. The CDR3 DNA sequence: TGTGCCAGCAGTGTTAATTTTCCCAATGAGCAGTTCTTC.

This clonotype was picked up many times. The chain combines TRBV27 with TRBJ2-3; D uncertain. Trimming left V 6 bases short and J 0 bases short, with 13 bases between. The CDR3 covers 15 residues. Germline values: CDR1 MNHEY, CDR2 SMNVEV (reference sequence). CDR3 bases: TGTGCCAGCAGCCTCTTGGGTTTTAGCACAGATACGCAGTATTTT. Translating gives CASSLLGFSTDTQYF.

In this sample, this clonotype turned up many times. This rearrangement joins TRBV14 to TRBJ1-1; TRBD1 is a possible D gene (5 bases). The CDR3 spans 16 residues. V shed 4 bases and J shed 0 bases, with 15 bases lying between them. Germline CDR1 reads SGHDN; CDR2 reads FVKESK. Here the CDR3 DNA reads TGTGCCAGCAGCCCCTTACAGGCCACACTGAACACTGAAGCTTTCTTT. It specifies CASSPLQATLNTEAFF.

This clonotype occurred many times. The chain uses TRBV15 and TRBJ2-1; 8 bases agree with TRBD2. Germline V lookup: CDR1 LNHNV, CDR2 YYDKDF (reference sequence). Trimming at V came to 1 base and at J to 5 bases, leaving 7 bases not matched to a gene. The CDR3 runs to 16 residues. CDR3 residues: CATSRARAGGHNEQFF. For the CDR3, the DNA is TGTGCCACCAGCAGAGCAAGGGCGGGGGGTCACAATGAGCAGTTCTTC.

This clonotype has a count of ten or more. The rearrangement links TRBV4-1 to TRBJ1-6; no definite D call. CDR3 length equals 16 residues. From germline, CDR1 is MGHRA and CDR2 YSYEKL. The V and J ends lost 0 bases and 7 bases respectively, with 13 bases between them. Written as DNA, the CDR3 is TGCGCCAGCAGCCAAGATGAGGGCAGGATGAATTCACCCCTCCACTTT. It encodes CASSQDEGRMNSPLHF.

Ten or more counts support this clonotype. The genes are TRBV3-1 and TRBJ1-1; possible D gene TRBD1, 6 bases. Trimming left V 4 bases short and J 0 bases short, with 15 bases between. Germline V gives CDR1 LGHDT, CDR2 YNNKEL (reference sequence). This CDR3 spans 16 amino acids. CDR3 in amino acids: CASSLRDTSLNTEAFF. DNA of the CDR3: TGTGCCAGCAGCCTCAGGGACACCTCCCTGAACACTGAAGCTTTCTTT.

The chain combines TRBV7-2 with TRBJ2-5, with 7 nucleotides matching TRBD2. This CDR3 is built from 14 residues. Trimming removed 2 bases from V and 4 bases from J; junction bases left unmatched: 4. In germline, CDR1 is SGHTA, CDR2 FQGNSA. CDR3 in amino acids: CASSLQRGSETQYF. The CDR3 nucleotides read TGTGCCAGCAGCTTACAGCGGGGCTCAGAGACCCAGTACTTC.

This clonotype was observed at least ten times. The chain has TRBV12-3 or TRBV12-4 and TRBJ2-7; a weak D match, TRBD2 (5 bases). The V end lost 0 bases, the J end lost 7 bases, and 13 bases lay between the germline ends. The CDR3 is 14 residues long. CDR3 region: CASSLAGVLIEQYF. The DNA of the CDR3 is TGTGCCAGCAGTTTAGCGGGAGTTCTAATTGAGCAGTACTTC.

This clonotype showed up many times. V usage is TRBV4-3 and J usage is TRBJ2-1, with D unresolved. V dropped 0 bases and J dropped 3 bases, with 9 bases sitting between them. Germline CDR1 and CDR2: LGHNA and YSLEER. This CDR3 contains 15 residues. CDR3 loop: CASSQDGNRYNEQFF. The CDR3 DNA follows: TGCGCCAGCAGCCAAGATGGTAACCGCTACAATGAGCAGTTCTTC.